The next 10 T cell receptor beta chains were all read from a single sample in a study of T cells in localized non-small cell lung cancer. Profiling relied on immunoSEQ multiplex PCR, and the TCRdb table lists in-frame clones only, not all of them. The sample holds around 100,000 clones, 87% seen once. This sample comprised peripheral blood, obtained before any cancer treatment. The receptors originated from a man aged 35-75 years with stage I squamous cell lung carcinoma.

This clone appeared a few times. The gene calls are TRBV28 and TRBJ2-5; D unresolved. There are 14 residues in the CDR3. The germline V gene encodes CDR1 MDHEN and CDR2 SYDVKM. V was clipped by 3 bases and J by 2 bases, with 10 bases between them. The CDR3 bases are TGTGCCAGCAGTTTGAGGCGACTTCAAGAGACCCAGTACTTC. It specifies CASSLRRLQETQYF. The full variable domain, rest sourced from reference TRBV28 and TRBJ2-5, is DVKVTQSSRYLVKRTGEKVFLECVQDMDHENMFWYRQDPGLGLRLIYFSYDVKMKEKGDIPEGYSVSREKKERFSLILESASTNQTSMYLCASSLRRLQETQYFGPGTRLLVL.

The chain couples TRBV30 to TRBJ1-2; 7 bases map to TRBD1. Trimming removed 3 bases from V and 6 bases from J; junction bases left unmatched: 13. The germline V gene encodes CDR1 GTSNPN and CDR2 SVGIG (reference sequence). The CDR3 runs to 15 residues. CDR3 sequence: CAWRDNRGRGDGYTF. CDR3 DNA: TGTGCCTGGAGGGACAACAGGGGTCGTGGGGATGGCTACACCTTC.

The V gene is TRBV5-6, the J gene TRBJ1-1; tentative D call: TRBD1 (6 bases). The CDR3 spans 13 residues. Germline assignment: CDR1 SGHDT and CDR2 YYEEEE. V was trimmed by 2 bases and J by 7 bases, leaving 12 bases between them. DNA of the CDR3: TGTGCCAGCAGCTTAGGCAGGGGTGGTGAAGCTTTCTTT. Its protein is CASSLGRGGEAFF.

This chain uses TRBV19 with TRBJ1-5; possibly TRBD1 for D (5 bases). V was trimmed by 5 bases and J by 3 bases, leaving 14 bases between them. The CDR3 totals 15 residues. CDR1 is LNHDA and CDR2 is SQIVND in the germline V gene (reference sequence). This CDR3 is CASSWGDSLNQPQHF. DNA for the CDR3: TGTGCCAGTAGTTGGGGAGACAGCCTCAATCAGCCCCAGCATTTT.

The gene calls are TRBV28 and TRBJ1-3, with D unclear. The CDR3 covers 15 residues. V was pared by 2 bases and J by 4 bases, with 12 bases between. Germline CDR1 reads MDHEN; CDR2 reads SYDVKM. The CDR3 sequence is CASSLPAGAGNTIYF. CDR3 in DNA: TGTGCCAGCAGTTTACCGGCGGGCGCCGGAAACACCATATATTTT.

The table lists this clone with a count of one. The chain uses TRBV27 and TRBJ1-4; 9 nucleotides agree with TRBD1. Gene TRBJ2-2 matches the end of the DNA better, so the J call may be wrong. The CDR3 loop spans 14 amino acids. CDR1 and CDR2 (germline): MNHEY, SMNVEV (reference sequence). The CDR3 nucleotides are TGTGCCAGGACCTTCGGGACAGGGCCCTTGGAGCTGTTTTTT. Protein: CARTFGTGPLELFF.

The CDR3 region has the DNA TGTGCCAGCAGTTTTCTGGGGGGGGATTATGGCTACACCTTC. Translated: CASSFLGGDYGYTF. The chain recombines TRBV28 with TRBJ1-2; D is perhaps TRBD1 (5 bases). Trimming pared 3 bases from V and 5 bases from J, leaving 13 bases between. There are 14 residues in the CDR3. Germline V gene data show CDR1 as MDHEN and CDR2 as SYDVKM.

The rearrangement joins TRBV5-4 to TRBJ1-2; D is uncertain. V dropped 3 bases and J dropped 5 bases, with 14 bases sitting between them. Germline V gene sequence: CDR1 SGHNT, CDR2 YYREEE (reference sequence). The CDR3 runs 14 residues. The DNA of the CDR3 is TGTGCCAGCAGCTCCGGGAGCGCACTTTATGGCTACACCTTC. Protein: CASSSGSALYGYTF.

The chain combines TRBV6-5 with TRBJ1-2; D perhaps matches TRBD1 (6 bases). Trimming removed 5 bases from V and 4 bases from J, with 14 bases in between. CDR3 length equals 14 residues. Germline V gene lookup returns CDR1 MNHEY and CDR2 SVGAGI. CDR3 region: CASSTRQDSYGYTF. DNA for the CDR3: TGTGCCAGCAGTACCCGCCAGGACAGCTATGGCTACACCTTC.

The V call is TRBV7-9, the J call TRBJ1-3, with 7 bases fitting TRBD1. The ends lost 4 bases at V and 1 base at J; junction bases unmatched: 7. The CDR3 covers 16 residues. CDR1 and CDR2 from the germline V gene are SEHNR and FQNEAQ (reference sequence). The CDR3 DNA follows: TGTGCCAGCAGCTACTACAGGGGTACTTCTGGAAACACCATATATTTT. Its protein is CASSYYRGTSGNTIYF.